A selection of T cell receptor beta chains follows, all from one sample in a study of blood T cell repertoires in COVID-19. Clones were read by immunoSEQ multiplex PCR, and TCRdb kept only the in-frame ones, dropping some. The sample has about 230,000 clones; around 84% are singletons. Sequencing was performed on peripheral blood. Source of these receptors: a man aged 40-55 years who had recovered from COVID-19. Both conserved end residues are part of each CDR3. The D gene is left open where the match is weak. Size values are once, few and many counts, or a class for expanded clones, and some rows have none.

J gene | D gene | V gene | clone size | CDR3 protein | CDR3 DNA
TRBJ1-1 | NA | TRBV5-1 | NA | CASSSFQLNTEAFF | TGCGCCAGCAGCTCCTTCCAGTTGAACACTGAAGCTTTCTTT
TRBJ1-2 | NA | TRBV19 | few | CASSIDRAGRGEPGYTF | TGTGCCAGTAGTATAGATCGCGCGGGACGAGGCGAACCTGGCTACACCTTC
TRBJ1-5 | NA | TRBV10-3 | NA | CAISDGRAPSNQPQHF | TGTGCCATCAGTGATGGGAGGGCCCCCAGCAATCAGCCCCAGCATTTT
TRBJ1-1 | TRBD1 | TRBV19 | NA | CASSVGPRDRGVVRAFF | TGTGCCAGTAGTGTGGGCCCGCGGGACAGGGGTGTTGTTAGAGCTTTCTTT
TRBJ2-3 | TRBD2 | TRBV19 | NA | CASSTRLAGGLSTDTQYF | TGTGCCAGTAGTACCCGACTAGCGGGGGGCCTTAGCACAGATACGCAGTATTTT
TRBJ1-1 | NA | TRBV5-8 | NA | CASSLSPVNTEAFF | TGTGCCAGCAGCTTGTCACCGGTGAACACTGAAGCTTTCTTT
TRBJ1-1 | TRBD1 | TRBV6-6 | once | CASSYGRGQDEAFF | TGTGCCAGCAGTTACGGAAGGGGGCAAGATGAAGCTTTCTTT
TRBJ1-1 | NA | TRBV7-8 | NA | CASTLDRQNTEAFF | TGTGCCAGCACCCTAGACAGGCAGAACACTGAAGCTTTCTTT
TRBJ2-5 | TRBD1 | TRBV7-2 | NA | CASSFRTGLQETQYF | TGTGCCAGCAGCTTCAGGACAGGGCTTCAAGAGACCCAGTACTTC
TRBJ2-7 | NA | TRBV5-5 | NA | CASSFRQAIVMGSTYEQYF | TGTGCCAGCAGCTTTAGACAGGCGATAGTAATGGGTTCGACCTACGAGCAGTACTTC
TRBJ1-1 | NA | TRBV3-1/TRBV3-2 | NA | CASSQEFSASAEAFF | TGTGCCAGCAGCCAAGAATTTTCCGCCTCGGCTGAAGCTTTCTTT
TRBJ1-6 | NA | TRBV2 | NA | CASSDWLVVNSPLHF | TGTGCCAGCAGTGATTGGCTCGTGGTGAATTCACCCCTCCACTTT
TRBJ2-7 | NA | TRBV4-3 | NA | CASSHATGFYEQYF | TGCGCCAGCAGCCATGCCACAGGGTTCTACGAGCAGTACTTC
TRBJ2-1 | NA | TRBV6-5 | NA | CASRIDSYNEQFF | TGTGCCAGCAGAATAGACAGTTACAATGAGCAGTTCTTC
TRBJ2-2 | NA | TRBV4-3 | NA | CASSQGRVYGELFF | TGCGCCAGCAGCCAAGGGAGGGTGTACGGGGAGCTGTTTTTT
TRBJ2-7 | NA | TRBV29-1 | NA | CSVEKRTGSLYEQYF | TGCAGCGTGGAAAAGAGGACTGGCAGCTTATACGAGCAGTACTTC
TRBJ2-5 | NA | TRBV6-5 | NA | CASGRGSQETQYF | TGTGCTAGTGGACGGGGGTCTCAAGAGACCCAGTACTTC
TRBJ1-2 | NA | TRBV5-6 | NA | CASSPLTGYPYGYTF | TGTGCCAGCAGCCCTCTGACGGGTTACCCCTATGGCTACACCTTC
TRBJ2-3 | NA | TRBV11-2 | once | CASSPAPLASDTQYF | TGTGCCAGCAGCCCAGCCCCACTAGCTTCAGATACGCAGTATTTT
TRBJ2-3 | TRBD2 | TRBV27 | once | CASQAGVRTDTQYF | TGTGCCAGCCAAGCGGGAGTAAGAACAGATACGCAGTATTTT
TRBJ1-3 | NA | TRBV3-1/TRBV3-2 | NA | CASSHSSGNTIYF | TGTGCCAGCAGCCATAGTTCTGGAAACACCATATATTTT
TRBJ2-5 | TRBD1 | TRBV4-3 | NA | CASSRGQGEQETQYF | TGCGCCAGCAGCCGCGGACAGGGGGAACAAGAGACCCAGTACTTC
TRBJ2-1 | NA | TRBV11-2 | NA | CASSRDRSSYNEQFF | TGTGCCAGCAGTCGGGATCGCAGCTCCTACAATGAGCAGTTCTTC
TRBJ1-2 | NA | TRBV18 | NA | CASSPTGNYGYTF | TGTGCCAGCTCACCAACAGGGAACTATGGCTACACCTTC
TRBJ2-7 | NA | TRBV24-1 | NA | CALRDEQYF | TGTGCCCTGAGGGACGAGCAGTACTTC
TRBJ1-6 | TRBD1 | TRBV7-2 | NA | CASSTGQGASPLHF | TGTGCCAGCAGCACGGGACAGGGGGCTTCACCCCTCCACTTT
TRBJ2-1 | TRBD1 | TRBV6-2/TRBV6-3 | NA | CASSKPRQGARNEQFF | TGTGCCAGCAGTAAGCCCCGACAGGGGGCTCGCAATGAGCAGTTCTTC
TRBJ2-3 | NA | TRBV19 | NA | CASSIGRGSDTQYF | TGTGCCAGTAGTATAGGTCGAGGGAGTGATACGCAGTATTTT
TRBJ2-1 | TRBD2 | TRBV27 | NA | CASSSTSGHYNEQFF | TGTGCCAGCAGTTCCACTAGCGGACACTACAATGAGCAGTTCTTC
TRBJ1-5 | NA | TRBV15 | NA | CAISREVEGNQPQHF | TGTGCCATCAGCAGAGAAGTTGAGGGCAATCAGCCCCAGCATTTT
TRBJ2-1 | NA | TRBV2 | NA | CASSEALPGVNEQFF | TGTGCCAGCAGTGAAGCGCTTCCGGGGGTCAATGAGCAGTTCTTC
TRBJ1-2 | NA | TRBV5-5 | NA | CASSRLGADYGYTF | TGTGCCAGCAGCAGGTTGGGAGCCGACTATGGCTACACCTTC
TRBJ2-3 | TRBD2 | TRBV2 | NA | CASTGGRGAPDTQYF | TGTGCCAGCACGGGCGGGAGGGGTGCCCCAGATACGCAGTATTTT
TRBJ1-1 | TRBD1 | TRBV6-5 | NA | CASKSGGAENTEAFF | TGTGCCAGCAAATCAGGGGGCGCAGAGAACACTGAAGCTTTCTTT
TRBJ2-1 | NA | TRBV2 | NA | CASSEVQGRSYNEQFF | TGTGCCAGCAGTGAAGTACAGGGTCGTTCCTACAATGAGCAGTTCTTC
TRBJ1-5 | NA | TRBV11-2 | once | CASSFSGSNQPQHF | TGTGCCAGCAGCTTTTCAGGGAGCAATCAGCCCCAGCATTTT
TRBJ2-4 | TRBD2 | TRBV4-3 | NA | CASSQDSGGIQYF | TGCGCCAGCAGCCAAGACTCGGGAGGCATTCAGTACTTC
TRBJ1-2 | TRBD1 | TRBV7-2 | NA | CASSLQGANNYGYTF | TGTGCCAGCAGCCTACAGGGGGCGAATAACTATGGCTACACCTTC
TRBJ2-1 | TRBD2 | TRBV9 | once | CASSVDPSGSYEQFF | TGTGCCAGCAGCGTAGATCCTAGCGGGAGCTATGAGCAGTTCTTC
TRBJ1-1 | NA | TRBV29-1 | NA | CSVQGQLNTEAFF | TGCAGCGTCCAAGGACAGTTGAACACTGAAGCTTTCTTT
TRBJ2-7 | NA | TRBV5-4 | once | CASSAPGTEAYEQYF | TGTGCCAGCAGCGCACCCGGGACTGAAGCCTACGAGCAGTACTTC
TRBJ2-3 | NA | TRBV19 | NA | CASSKTVGVTDTQYF | TGTGCCAGTAGTAAAACCGTCGGGGTCACAGATACGCAGTATTTT
TRBJ1-1 | NA | TRBV7-2 | NA | CASSLQNVMNTEAFF | TGTGCCAGCAGCTTGCAGAACGTAATGAACACTGAAGCTTTCTTT
TRBJ2-6 | TRBD1 | TRBV11-3 | NA | CASSPRTGASSGANVLTF | TGTGCCAGCAGCCCCAGGACAGGGGCCAGCTCTGGGGCCAACGTCCTGACTTTC
TRBJ2-3 | NA | TRBV11-2 | NA | CASSQAPPDTQYF | TGTGCCAGCAGCCAGGCGCCGCCAGATACGCAGTATTTT
TRBJ1-5 | TRBD1 | TRBV27 | NA | CASRTGDQPQHF | TGTGCCAGTCGGACAGGGGATCAGCCCCAGCATTTT
TRBJ1-2 | NA | TRBV9 | NA | CASSSPGTLFYGYTF | TGTGCCAGCAGCTCTCCCGGGACACTTTTCTATGGCTACACCTTC
TRBJ1-5 | TRBD1 | TRBV19 | NA | CASGTGLNSNQPQHF | TGTGCCAGCGGGACAGGGCTTAATAGCAATCAGCCCCAGCATTTT
TRBJ1-1 | NA | TRBV30 | once | CAWSAQGTEAFF | TGTGCCTGGAGTGCCCAGGGCACTGAAGCTTTCTTT
TRBJ1-1 | NA | TRBV6-1 | NA | CASSEGAGLNTEAFF | TGTGCCAGCAGCGAAGGGGCAGGGCTGAACACTGAAGCTTTCTTT
TRBJ2-3 | TRBD1 | TRBV27 | NA | CASGDRGLADTQYF | TGTGCCAGCGGTGACAGGGGGCTAGCAGATACGCAGTATTTT
TRBJ2-7 | NA | TRBV6-6 | once | CASSYSVRDNYEQYF | TGTGCCAGCAGTTATTCAGTCCGGGACAACTACGAGCAGTACTTC
TRBJ1-1 | TRBD1 | TRBV19 | NA | CASSIGQGGTEAFF | TGTGCCAGTAGTATAGGACAGGGGGGGACTGAAGCTTTCTTT
TRBJ1-2 | TRBD1 | TRBV7-2 | NA | CASSPPGQGLGGYTF | TGTGCCAGCAGCCCGCCGGGACAGGGGCTCGGTGGCTACACCTTC
TRBJ2-6 | TRBD2 | TRBV5-4 | NA | CASSFYPLAGAISGANVLTF | TGTGCCAGCAGCTTCTACCCCCTAGCGGGGGCCATCTCTGGGGCCAACGTCCTGACTTTC